This T cell receptor beta chain stems from a study of blood T cell repertoires in COVID-19. Original data processing: Estimates of nucleated cell counts were drawn from the amplification of reference gene primers. Method: immunoSEQ multiplex PCR; TCRdb's copy keeps in-frame clones and lacks some. D and trimming come from the DNA, and the V and J calls and clone size come from that table. The profile covers approximately 60,000 clones, with 70% to 80% appearing a single time and 50% to 55% taken by the ten largest. The sequenced sample was peripheral blood. This sequence was found in a woman of 80 years or more with acute or convalescent COVID-19.

The CDR3 nucleotides are TGTGCCACCAGCAGGGGCCGAGGACTAGCGTTGAGGCAGTTCTTC. As protein: CATSRGRGLALRQFF. The chain carries TRBV15 and TRBJ2-1; TRBD2 aligns across 9 bases. The germline V gene encodes CDR1 LNHNV and CDR2 YYDKDF (reference sequence). CDR3 size: 15 residues. Unmatched junction bases numbered 12, after V lost 3 bases and J lost 12 bases.